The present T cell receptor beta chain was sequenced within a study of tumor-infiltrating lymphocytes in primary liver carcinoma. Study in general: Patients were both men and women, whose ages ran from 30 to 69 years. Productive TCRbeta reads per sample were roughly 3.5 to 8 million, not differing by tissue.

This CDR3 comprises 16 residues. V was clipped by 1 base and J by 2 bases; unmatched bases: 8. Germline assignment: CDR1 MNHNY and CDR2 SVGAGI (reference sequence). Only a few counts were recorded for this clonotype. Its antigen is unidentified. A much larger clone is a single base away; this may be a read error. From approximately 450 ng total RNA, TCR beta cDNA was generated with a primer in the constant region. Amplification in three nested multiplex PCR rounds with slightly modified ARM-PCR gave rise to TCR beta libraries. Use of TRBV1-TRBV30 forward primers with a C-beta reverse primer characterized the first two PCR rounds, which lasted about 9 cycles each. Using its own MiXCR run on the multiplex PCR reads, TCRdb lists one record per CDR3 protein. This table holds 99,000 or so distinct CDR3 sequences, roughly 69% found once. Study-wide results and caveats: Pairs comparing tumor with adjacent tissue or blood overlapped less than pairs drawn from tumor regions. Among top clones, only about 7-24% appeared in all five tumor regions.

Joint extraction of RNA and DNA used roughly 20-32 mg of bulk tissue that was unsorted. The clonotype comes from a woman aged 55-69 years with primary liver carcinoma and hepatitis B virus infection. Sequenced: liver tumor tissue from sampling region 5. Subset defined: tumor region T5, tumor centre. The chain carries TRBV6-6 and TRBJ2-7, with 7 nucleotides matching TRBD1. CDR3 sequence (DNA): TGTGCCAGCAGTTACTTCGTGACAGGGACCACCTACGAGCAGTACTTC. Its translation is CASSYFVTGTTYEQYF.